A single sample gave rise to the 25 T cell receptor beta chains below, sequenced in a study of blood T cell repertoires in COVID-19. Profiled with immunoSEQ multiplex PCR; TCRdb holds only in-frame clones, not every one. The table includes 30,000 to 40,000 clones, 85% detected once. The sequencing input was peripheral blood. Receptors originate from a woman aged 55-70 years with active COVID-19.

The J gene is TRBJ1-1, the V gene TRBV13, with no clear D. This CDR3 is built from 12 residues. Germline V gene data show CDR1 as PRHDT and CDR2 as FYEKMQ (reference sequence). V was cut by 5 bases and J by 0 bases, with 4 bases left in between. The CDR3 protein is CASSQLNTEAFF. As DNA, the CDR3 is TGTGCCAGCAGCCAATTGAACACTGAAGCTTTCTTT. The whole variable domain, filled in from reference TRBV13 and TRBJ1-1, reads AAGVIQSPRHLIKEKRETATLKCYPIPRHDTVYWYQQGPGQDPQFLISFYEKMQSDKGSIPDRFSAQQFSDYHSELNMSSLELGDSALYFCASSQLNTEAFFGQGTRLTVV.

V is TRBV2 and J is TRBJ2-7; D is perhaps TRBD2 (5 bases). V was clipped by 6 bases and J by 5 bases, with 17 bases between them. The germline gives CDR1 SNHLY, CDR2 FYNNEI. The CDR3 is 14 amino acids. The CDR3 nucleotides are TGTGCCAGCAGGGGTAGGGAGTCTGTCGACGAGCAGTACTTC. It translates to CASRGRESVDEQYF.

This sequence joins TRBV2 and TRBJ2-7; 8 bases align to TRBD1. The CDR3 is 14 residues long. Per germline, CDR1 SNHLY and CDR2 FYNNEI. V lost 5 bases to trimming and J lost 3 bases; unmatched junction nucleotides: 6. For the CDR3, the DNA is TGTGCCAGCAGTACCGGGACAGGAATCTACGAGCAGTACTTC. Its protein product is CASSTGTGIYEQYF.

For the CDR3, the DNA is TGTGCCAGTAGTATAGCGACTAGCGGGGGCCAAGAGACCCAGTACTTC. It codes for CASSIATSGGQETQYF. The rearrangement links TRBV19 to TRBJ2-5; the match to TRBD2 covers 12 bases. Germline lookup yields CDR1 LNHDA and CDR2 SQIVND (reference sequence). CDR3 length: 16 residues. Trimming cost V 1 base and J 1 base; bases outside gene matches: 1.

The chain links TRBV7-2 to TRBJ2-5; 7 bases match TRBD1. V gave up 5 bases and J gave up 6 bases; unmatched junction bases: 9. Germline CDR1 SGHTA, CDR2 FQGNSA. This CDR3 has 14 residues. CDR3 sequence: CASSPTGIMKTQYF. The CDR3 nucleotides read TGTGCCAGCAGCCCGACAGGGATAATGAAGACCCAGTACTTC.

The chain is built from TRBV15 and TRBJ2-7, with TRBD1 identical over 9 bases. The CDR3 covers 16 residues. The germline V gene has CDR1 LNHNV and CDR2 YYDKDF (reference sequence). V was pared by 0 bases and J by 4 bases, with 7 bases of the junction left unmatched. The CDR3 protein is CATSRDLPGQGYEQYF. In DNA form, the CDR3 reads TGTGCCACCAGCAGAGACCTCCCGGGACAGGGTTACGAGCAGTACTTC. Supplemented by reference TRBV15 and TRBJ2-7, the full variable domain reads DAMVIQNPRYQVTQFGKPVTLSCSQTLNHNVMYWYQQKSSQAPKLLFHYYDKDFNNEADTPDNFQSRRPNTSFCFLDIRSPGLGDTAMYLCATSRDLPGQGYEQYFGPGTRLTVT.

The chain links TRBV5-1 to TRBJ1-2; 9 nucleotides agree with TRBD1. The CDR3 loop spans 14 amino acids. With 3 bases clipped from V and 9 bases from J, the junction kept 9 bases outside the gene matches. CDR1 is SGHRS, CDR2 YFSETQ, per germline. The CDR3 loop reads CASSSGQGVIRYTF. DNA of the CDR3: TGCGCCAGCAGCTCGGGACAGGGCGTTATTCGCTACACCTTC. Full variable domain (rest looked up from reference TRBV5-1 and TRBJ1-2): KAGVTQTPRYLIKTRGQQVTLSCSPISGHRSVSWYQQTPGQGLQFLFEYFSETQRNKGNFPGRFSGRQFSNSRSEMNVSTLELGDSALYLCASSSGQGVIRYTFGSGTRLTVV.

The V and J genes are TRBV19 and TRBJ1-6; 8 bases line up with TRBD1. Germline V CDR1 and CDR2: LNHDA, SQIVND (reference sequence). The CDR3 is 15 residues long. J gave up 7 bases and V 3 bases, and 5 bases lay outside the gene matches. The CDR3 is CASSMATGVNSPLHF. The CDR3, as DNA: TGTGCCAGTAGTATGGCGACAGGGGTCAATTCACCCCTCCACTTT.

The genes are TRBV3-1 (or the pseudogene TRBV3-2) and TRBJ2-7, with 11 positions matching TRBD2. Trimming removed 4 bases from V and 3 bases from J; junction bases left unmatched: 14. CDR1 is LGHDT and CDR2 is YNNKEL in the germline V gene (reference sequence). The CDR3 has 18 amino acids. CDR3 residues: CASSRTSPSGRSGYEQYF. The CDR3 DNA is TGTGCCAGCAGCCGCACCTCTCCTAGCGGGAGGAGCGGCTACGAGCAGTACTTC.

CDR3 residues: CASRTSGTYTDTQYF. As DNA, the CDR3 is TGCGCCAGCAGGACTAGCGGGACCTACACAGATACGCAGTATTTT. This chain links TRBV5-1 with TRBJ2-3; the match to TRBD2 covers 11 bases. Per germline, CDR1 SGHRS and CDR2 YFSETQ. The CDR3 extends over 15 amino acids. Losses at the gene ends were 5 bases for V and 2 bases for J; bases not matched to a gene: 4.

The chain joins TRBV3-1 (or the pseudogene TRBV3-2) to TRBJ1-6, with 8 bases matching TRBD1. The germline gives CDR1 LGHDT, CDR2 YNNKEL (reference sequence). The CDR3 is made up of 16 amino acids. Trimming at V came to 0 bases and at J to 7 bases, leaving 5 bases not matched to a gene. DNA for the CDR3: TGTGCCAGCAGCCAAGAATGGACAGGGAGGAATTCACCCCTCCACTTT. Protein sequence: CASSQEWTGRNSPLHF.

The gene calls are TRBV11-2 and TRBJ2-7, with 7 bases fitting TRBD1. The CDR3 runs 15 residues. CDR1 is SGHAT and CDR2 is FQNNGV in the germline V gene. Unmatched junction bases numbered 7, after V lost 1 base and J lost 4 bases. The CDR3: CASSLGSYRGYEQYF. The CDR3 DNA is TGTGCCAGCAGCTTAGGGTCCTACAGGGGATACGAGCAGTACTTC.

The CDR3 loop reads CATSSSGWEAGVWLGSYNEQFF. For the CDR3, the DNA is TGTGCCACCAGCAGCTCCGGATGGGAAGCGGGAGTTTGGTTGGGGTCCTACAATGAGCAGTTCTTC. This rearrangement joins TRBV15 to TRBJ2-1; 8 bases match TRBD2. Germline CDR1 and CDR2: LNHNV and YYDKDF (reference sequence). J lost 1 base, V lost 3 bases, and 23 bases had no gene match. This CDR3 has 22 amino acids.

The V and J genes are TRBV24-1 and TRBJ2-5; perhaps TRBD2 as D (6 bases). The CDR3 sequence is 15 residues long. V was cut by 0 bases and J by 4 bases, with 11 bases left in between. Per the germline V gene, CDR1 is KGHDR and CDR2 is SFDVKD. As DNA, the CDR3 is TGTGCCACCAGTGATTTGGTCGGGGGAGGAGAGACCCAGTACTTC. Translating it yields CATSDLVGGGETQYF.

V is TRBV18 and J is TRBJ1-1; perhaps TRBD1 as D (6 bases). Germline CDR1 and CDR2: KGHSH and LQKENI. This CDR3 comprises 14 residues. V gave up 3 bases and J gave up 1 base, with 9 bases separating them. CDR3 sequence reads: CASSPGTQNTEAFF. The CDR3 DNA sequence: TGTGCCAGCTCACCGGGGACACAGAACACTGAAGCTTTCTTT.

This clone was counted a single time. The rearrangement uses TRBV5-1 and TRBJ2-3; 14 positions agree with TRBD2. The CDR3 runs 19 residues. The germline CDR1 and CDR2 sequences are SGHRS and YFSETQ. With 0 bases clipped from V and 4 bases from J, the junction kept 10 bases outside the gene matches. The CDR3 DNA reads as TGCGCCAGCAGCTTGGGACTAGCGGGGGGGAACCTGTTGGCAGATACGCAGTATTTT. Translating gives CASSLGLAGGNLLADTQYF.

A few counts support this clone. V usage is TRBV10-2 and J usage is TRBJ2-7; 8 nucleotides match TRBD2. The CDR3 has 14 residues. V was clipped by 6 bases and J by 3 bases; unmatched bases: 7. The germline gives CDR1 WSHSY, CDR2 SAAADI. The CDR3 DNA sequence: TGCGCCAGCAGACCTAGCGGGCCCGTCTACGAGCAGTACTTC. This sequence encodes CASRPSGPVYEQYF.

V is TRBV5-4 and J is TRBJ1-1; 7 bases are a match to TRBD1. Germline-derived CDR1 and CDR2 are SGHNT and YYREEE (reference sequence). The V and J ends lost 6 bases and 5 bases, in that order; junction bases with no gene match: 10. The length of the CDR3 is 14 residues. The CDR3 region is CASNEAGGRTEAFF. CDR3 coding DNA: TGTGCCAGCAACGAGGCAGGGGGACGGACTGAAGCTTTCTTT.

The chain joins TRBV11-2 to TRBJ2-3; D gene uncertain. The CDR3 loop spans 13 amino acids. Trimming left V 0 bases short and J 3 bases short, with 4 bases between. CDR1 is SGHAT and CDR2 is FQNNGV in the germline V gene. Here the CDR3 DNA reads TGTGCCAGCAGCTTAGATCGGACAGATACGCAGTATTTT. It is translated as CASSLDRTDTQYF. Full variable domain (outside the CDR3, taken from reference TRBV11-2 and TRBJ2-3): EAGVAQSPRYKIIEKRQSVAFWCNPISGHATLYWYQQILGQGPKLLIQFQNNGVVDDSQLPKDRFSAERLKGVDSTLKIQPAKLEDSAVYLCASSLDRTDTQYFGPGTRLTVL.

The V gene is TRBV28, the J gene TRBJ2-7, with unresolved D. V lost 5 bases and J lost 3, with 5 bases in between. Looked up from germline, CDR1 is MDHEN and CDR2 is SYDVKM. There are 11 residues in the CDR3. The CDR3 reads CASSRLYEQYF. CDR3 bases: TGTGCCAGCAGTCGTCTCTACGAGCAGTACTTC.

The rearrangement uses TRBV6-5 and TRBJ1-2; perhaps TRBD1 as D (5 bases). Trimming took off 2 bases at V and 4 bases at J, with 14 bases between the two ends. This CDR3 is built from 15 residues. Germline loops: CDR1 MNHEY, CDR2 SVGAGI. CDR3 sequence reads: CASSYLFGGGYGYTF. DNA for the CDR3: TGTGCCAGCAGTTACCTCTTCGGGGGAGGCTATGGCTACACCTTC.

This chain's CDR3 is CASSFVTGDTGELFF. CDR3 DNA: TGTGCCAGCAGTTTTGTGACAGGGGACACCGGGGAGCTGTTTTTT. The V gene is TRBV5-4, the J gene TRBJ2-2; 8 positions match TRBD1. V was clipped by 5 bases and J by 3 bases; unmatched bases: 6. From germline, CDR1 is SGHNT and CDR2 YYREEE (reference sequence). The CDR3 is 15 amino acids. The entire variable domain, with the rest obtained from reference TRBV5-4 and TRBJ2-2, is as follows: ETGVTQSPTHLIKTRGQQVTLRCSSQSGHNTVSWYQQALGQGPQFIFQYYREEENGRGNFPPRFSGLQFPNYSSELNVNALELDDSALYLCASSFVTGDTGELFFGEGSRLTVL.

The rearrangement links TRBV2 to TRBJ2-5, with TRBD2 matching over 8 bases. The CDR3 totals 11 residues. Trimming at V came to 8 bases and at J to 5 bases, leaving 1 base not matched to a gene. Germline V lookup: CDR1 SNHLY, CDR2 FYNNEI. CDR3 coding DNA: TGTGCCAGCCGGGGGGGCGAGACCCAGTACTTC. Protein: CASRGGETQYF.

The rearrangement links TRBV30 to TRBJ2-1, with TRBD2 matching over 12 bases. Losses at the gene ends were 2 bases for V and 7 bases for J; bases not matched to a gene: 12. Germline assignment: CDR1 GTSNPN and CDR2 SVGIG (reference sequence). The CDR3 runs to 17 residues. CDR3 loop: CAWSQLAGGFMGNEQFF. CDR3 DNA sequence: TGTGCCTGGAGTCAACTAGCGGGAGGATTTATGGGGAATGAGCAGTTCTTC.

V is TRBV7-9 and J is TRBJ2-5; maybe TRBD2 (7 bases). V lost 1 base and J lost 0, with 15 bases in between. CDR1 is SEHNR, CDR2 FQNEAQ, per germline (reference sequence). The CDR3 is made up of 17 amino acids. DNA for the CDR3: TGTGCCAGCAGCTTAGAAGTAGGGGGGGTCTACCAAGAGACCCAGTACTTC. This codes for CASSLEVGGVYQETQYF.